This T cell receptor (beta chain) derives from a study of cytomegalovirus exposure and HLA in healthy donors. The V end lost 4 bases, the J end lost 4 bases, and 15 bases lay between the germline ends. The germline V gene encodes CDR1 SGDLS and CDR2 YYNGEE. The CDR3 is 14 residues long. PCR was performed using 60 Vbeta and 13 Jbeta primers. Here immunoSEQ multiplex PCR was the method, and the copy in TCRdb shows in-frame clones only, minus some. The data hold 130,000 or so clones, with 77% observed a single time. This clonotype was sampled from a male donor in good health and CMV-seropositive. The specimen was PBMCs. The genes are TRBV9 and TRBJ2-7; D possibly corresponds to TRBD2 (6 bases). The CDR3 reads CASSPGGSAYEQYF. Written as DNA, the CDR3 is TGTGCCAGCAGCCCCGGGGGTAGCGCTTACGAGCAGTACTTC.